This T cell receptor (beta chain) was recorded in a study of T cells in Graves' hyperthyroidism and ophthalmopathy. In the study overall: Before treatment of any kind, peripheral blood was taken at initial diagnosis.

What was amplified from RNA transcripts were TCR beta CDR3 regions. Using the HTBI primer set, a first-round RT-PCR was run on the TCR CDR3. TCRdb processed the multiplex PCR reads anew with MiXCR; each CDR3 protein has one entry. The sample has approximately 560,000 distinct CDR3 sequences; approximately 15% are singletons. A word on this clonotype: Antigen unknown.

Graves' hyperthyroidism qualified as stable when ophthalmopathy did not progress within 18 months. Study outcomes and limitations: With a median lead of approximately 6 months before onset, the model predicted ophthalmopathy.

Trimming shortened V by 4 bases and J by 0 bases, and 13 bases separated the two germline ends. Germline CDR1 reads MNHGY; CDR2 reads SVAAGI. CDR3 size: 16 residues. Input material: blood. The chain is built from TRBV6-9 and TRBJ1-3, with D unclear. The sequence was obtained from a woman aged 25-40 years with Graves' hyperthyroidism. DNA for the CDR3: TGTGCCAGCAGTTTAACCCGACCCTCCTCTGGAAACACCATATATTTT. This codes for CASSLTRPSSGNTIYF.